A selection of T cell receptor beta chains follows, all from one sample in a study of tumor-infiltrating lymphocytes in primary liver carcinoma. TCRdb independently ran MiXCR on the multiplex PCR reads; one entry per CDR3 protein. The sample consists of almost 200,000 distinct CDR3 sequences, 65% of them appearing once. The sequencing input was peripheral blood. The receptors stem from a woman aged 55 to 70 with primary liver carcinoma and hepatitis B virus infection. CDR3s include the opening cysteine and the closing phenylalanine or tryptophan. Fields, in order: clone size, V gene, D gene, J gene, CDR3 DNA, CDR3 protein. A D gene is named only where the DNA matches it firmly. Not all rows give a size; the values are once, few, many and, for expanded clones, a class.

clone size: -
V gene: TRBV7-9
D gene: -
J gene: TRBJ2-1
CDR3 DNA: TGTGCCAGCAGCCGCGAAGGACAGAGGGGTTACAATGAGCAGTTATTC
CDR3 protein: CASSREGQRGYNEQLF

clone size: -
V gene: TRBV30
D gene: -
J gene: TRBJ2-5
CDR3 DNA: TGTGCCTGGGAAGTGGACGGGCAAGAGACCCAGTACTTC
CDR3 protein: CAWEVDGQETQYF

clone size: few
V gene: TRBV11-3
D gene: -
J gene: TRBJ1-1
CDR3 DNA: TGTGCCAGTAGCTTACCGGGAGGCTCGAACACTGAAGCTTTCTTT
CDR3 protein: CASSLPGGSNTEAFF

clone size: once
V gene: TRBV28
D gene: TRBD2
J gene: TRBJ2-4
CDR3 DNA: TGTGCCAGCAGTTTCCCGCCCCGGGACGGGGGGGGTACTGGGGCCAAAAACATTCAGTACTTC
CDR3 protein: CASSFPPRDGGGTGAKNIQYF

clone size: -
V gene: TRBV12-3/TRBV12-4
D gene: -
J gene: TRBJ1-2
CDR3 DNA: TGTGCCAACAGTCCTTCTAGGAACTATGGCTACACCTTC
CDR3 protein: CANSPSRNYGYTF

clone size: -
V gene: TRBV6-1
D gene: -
J gene: TRBJ1-1
CDR3 DNA: TGTGCCAGCAGCCTGGACACGGTCACTGAAGCTTTCTTT
CDR3 protein: CASSLDTVTEAFF

clone size: few
V gene: TRBV5-6
D gene: -
J gene: TRBJ1-4
CDR3 DNA: TGTGCCAGCAGCCCTTACAAGGCGTCCCATGAAAAACTGTTTTTT
CDR3 protein: CASSPYKASHEKLFF

clone size: -
V gene: TRBV11-2
D gene: TRBD1
J gene: TRBJ1-1
CDR3 DNA: TGTGCCAACAGCTTAGAGGGACAGGGTGTCAGTGAAGCTTTCTTT
CDR3 protein: CANSLEGQGVSEAFF

clone size: -
V gene: TRBV11-3
D gene: -
J gene: TRBJ2-4
CDR3 DNA: TGTGTCAGCAGCTTTCGACTGGGAATAGAGAACATTCAGTACTTC
CDR3 protein: CVSSFRLGIENIQYF

clone size: -
V gene: TRBV5-8
D gene: -
J gene: TRBJ2-5
CDR3 DNA: TGTGCCAGCAGCTTGTTTTTGGGCATGGGCCAAGAGACCCAGTACTTC
CDR3 protein: CASSLFLGMGQETQYF

clone size: -
V gene: TRBV4-1
D gene: -
J gene: TRBJ2-2
CDR3 DNA: TGCGCCAGCAGCCCACGGATCACGGGAGACCTGAACACCGTGGAGCTGTTTTTT
CDR3 protein: CASSPRITGDLNTVELFF

clone size: -
V gene: TRBV7-9
D gene: -
J gene: TRBJ2-7
CDR3 DNA: TGTGCCAGCAGCCGGGACGGAGTGACCTACGAGCAGTACTTC
CDR3 protein: CASSRDGVTYEQYF

clone size: -
V gene: TRBV5-1
D gene: TRBD1
J gene: TRBJ2-5
CDR3 DNA: TGCGCCAACAGCTTGGGCACAGGGGGCTGGGAGACCCAGTACTTC
CDR3 protein: CANSLGTGGWETQYF

clone size: -
V gene: TRBV5-1
D gene: -
J gene: TRBJ1-2
CDR3 DNA: TGCGCCAGCAGCTTGGCCGGTCAGCGGGATGGCTACACCTTC
CDR3 protein: CASSLAGQRDGYTF

clone size: -
V gene: TRBV28
D gene: TRBD1
J gene: TRBJ1-4
CDR3 DNA: TGTGCCAGTAGTTTGACATCGAGGACAGGGTGGAATGAAAAACTGTTTTTT
CDR3 protein: CASSLTSRTGWNEKLFF

clone size: many
V gene: TRBV10-3
D gene: -
J gene: TRBJ2-7
CDR3 DNA: TGTGCCACGCATTCTTTAGGTCACGAGCAGTACTTC
CDR3 protein: CATHSLGHEQYF

clone size: many
V gene: TRBV6-5
D gene: TRBD2
J gene: TRBJ2-1
CDR3 DNA: TGTGCCAGCAGGGAGACTAGCGGGAGCCGTGGGAATGAGCAGTTCTTC
CDR3 protein: CASRETSGSRGNEQFF

clone size: -
V gene: TRBV11-2
D gene: -
J gene: TRBJ1-5
CDR3 DNA: TGTACCAGCAGCTTAGGCGAGGGGAGGGCACAGCCCCAACATTTT
CDR3 protein: CTSSLGEGRAQPQHF

clone size: -
V gene: TRBV4-3
D gene: TRBD2
J gene: TRBJ2-3
CDR3 DNA: TGCGCCAGCAGCAACAGACTAGCGGGAGGTAGCACAGATACGCAGTATTTT
CDR3 protein: CASSNRLAGGSTDTQYF

clone size: -
V gene: TRBV11-3
D gene: -
J gene: TRBJ2-1
CDR3 DNA: TGTGCCAGCAGCCCGGGCCCCTCCTACAAAGGGCAGTTCTTC
CDR3 protein: CASSPGPSYKGQFF

clone size: few
V gene: TRBV11-1
D gene: -
J gene: TRBJ2-7
CDR3 DNA: TGTGCCAGCAGCCTAAACGGTTACGAGCAGTACTTC
CDR3 protein: CASSLNGYEQYF

clone size: -
V gene: TRBV7-9
D gene: -
J gene: TRBJ2-7
CDR3 DNA: TGTGCCACCAGCTTAGAACAGATCTTCTCCTACGAGCAGTACTTC
CDR3 protein: CATSLEQIFSYEQYF

clone size: many
V gene: TRBV5-6
D gene: -
J gene: TRBJ2-1
CDR3 DNA: TGTGCCAGCAGCGGAAGCGGGGAGCAGTTCTTC
CDR3 protein: CASSGSGEQFF

clone size: many
V gene: TRBV12-3/TRBV12-4
D gene: TRBD1
J gene: TRBJ1-1
CDR3 DNA: TGTGCCAGCAGTTCGACAGGGGGTGGAACTGAAGCTTTCTTT
CDR3 protein: CASSSTGGGTEAFF

clone size: -
V gene: TRBV11-2
D gene: -
J gene: TRBJ2-7
CDR3 DNA: TGTGCCAGCAGCTTAGGTGAATCGTCTTACGAGCGGTACTTC
CDR3 protein: CASSLGESSYERYF

clone size: -
V gene: TRBV7-9
D gene: TRBD1
J gene: TRBJ2-1
CDR3 DNA: TGTGCCAGCAGCTCCGGACAGGGGCCTCACAATGAGCAGTTCTTT
CDR3 protein: CASSSGQGPHNEQFF

clone size: many
V gene: TRBV10-2
D gene: -
J gene: TRBJ1-2
CDR3 DNA: TGCGCCAGCAGTGAGTCACGGGGGGCAAACTATGGCTACACCTTC
CDR3 protein: CASSESRGANYGYTF

clone size: -
V gene: TRBV9
D gene: TRBD2
J gene: TRBJ2-3
CDR3 DNA: TGTGCCAGCAGCGTGGTTGCGGGGGCAGATACGCAGTATTTT
CDR3 protein: CASSVVAGADTQYF

clone size: -
V gene: TRBV28
D gene: -
J gene: TRBJ2-1
CDR3 DNA: TGTGCCAGCAGTTTCCTATTTGGGGTCTATGAGCAGTTCTTC
CDR3 protein: CASSFLFGVYEQFF

clone size: once
V gene: TRBV12-3/TRBV12-4
D gene: -
J gene: TRBJ2-1
CDR3 DNA: TGTGCCAGCAGCTCTGGGAAGTTTGAGCAGTTCTTC
CDR3 protein: CASSSGKFEQFF

clone size: many
V gene: TRBV4-1
D gene: -
J gene: TRBJ2-7
CDR3 DNA: TGCGCCAGCAGCCGAGTGCCTCTTGGGGGTAGGTACGAGCAGTACTTC
CDR3 protein: CASSRVPLGGRYEQYF

clone size: -
V gene: TRBV11-2
D gene: -
J gene: TRBJ1-5
CDR3 DNA: TGTGTCAGCAGCTTTTTGGGTTGCAATCAGCCCCAGCATTTT
CDR3 protein: CVSSFLGCNQPQHF

clone size: -
V gene: TRBV11-2
D gene: -
J gene: TRBJ2-1
CDR3 DNA: TGTGCCAACAGCTTTGCGGGTCTGGGAAATGAGCAGTTCTTC
CDR3 protein: CANSFAGLGNEQFF

clone size: -
V gene: TRBV19
D gene: -
J gene: TRBJ1-6
CDR3 DNA: TGTGCCAGTAGTCCATGGGTGAATTCACCCCTCCACTTT
CDR3 protein: CASSPWVNSPLHF

clone size: -
V gene: TRBV4-2
D gene: TRBD2
J gene: TRBJ2-7
CDR3 DNA: TGTGCCAGCAGCCGAGCCGTAGCGGGAGGGACCTCCGAGCAGTACTTC
CDR3 protein: CASSRAVAGGTSEQYF

clone size: -
V gene: TRBV12-3/TRBV12-4
D gene: TRBD2
J gene: TRBJ2-7
CDR3 DNA: TGTGCCAGCGGTTTAGAGCTAGCGGCCTACTACGAGCAGTACTTC
CDR3 protein: CASGLELAAYYEQYF

clone size: few
V gene: TRBV12-3/TRBV12-4
D gene: -
J gene: TRBJ1-2
CDR3 DNA: TGTGCCAGCAGTTTAGGGGGAGTGAGGTCGAATGGCTACACCTTC
CDR3 protein: CASSLGGVRSNGYTF

clone size: -
V gene: TRBV7-3
D gene: -
J gene: TRBJ2-2
CDR3 DNA: TGTGCCAGCAGCTTCGGAGCCGGGGAGCTGTTTTTT
CDR3 protein: CASSFGAGELFF

clone size: -
V gene: TRBV11-2
D gene: -
J gene: TRBJ2-1
CDR3 DNA: TGTACCAGCAGCTTAGGGGTGCCTTATTACAATGAGCAGTTCTTC
CDR3 protein: CTSSLGVPYYNEQFF

clone size: -
V gene: TRBV13
D gene: -
J gene: TRBJ2-1
CDR3 DNA: TGTGCCAGCAGCCCCCGGGTCCTGAGCTCCTACAATGAGCAGTTCTTC
CDR3 protein: CASSPRVLSSYNEQFF

clone size: -
V gene: TRBV19
D gene: TRBD1
J gene: TRBJ2-3
CDR3 DNA: TGTGCCAGTAGTATAACAGGGGGCAGGGATACGCAGTATTTT
CDR3 protein: CASSITGGRDTQYF

clone size: -
V gene: TRBV29-1
D gene: -
J gene: TRBJ2-5
CDR3 DNA: -
CDR3 protein: CSVGAGTVVGTQYF

clone size: -
V gene: TRBV11-2
D gene: TRBD1
J gene: TRBJ1-2
CDR3 DNA: TGTGCCAGCAGCCCGGACAGGAACCATGGCTACACCTTC
CDR3 protein: CASSPDRNHGYTF

clone size: -
V gene: TRBV12-3/TRBV12-4
D gene: -
J gene: TRBJ1-6
CDR3 DNA: TGTGCCAGCAGGGCCCTGGTTTCGCTCCTCCACTTT
CDR3 protein: CASRALVSLLHF

clone size: -
V gene: TRBV7-9
D gene: TRBD2
J gene: TRBJ2-7
CDR3 DNA: TGTGCCAGCAGTTTAGGCCCAGAAGAAACTAGCGGGGTAAGCTACGAGCAGTACTTC
CDR3 protein: CASSLGPEETSGVSYEQYF

clone size: -
V gene: TRBV15
D gene: -
J gene: TRBJ1-1
CDR3 DNA: TGTGTCACCAGCAGAGGCGGGCAGCTCCTGGGGTTT
CDR3 protein: CVTSRGGQLLGF

clone size: -
V gene: TRBV11-2
D gene: TRBD2
J gene: TRBJ2-1
CDR3 DNA: TGTGCCAGCAGCCCGGGACTAGCGGGAGGGGCGGGTGAGCAGTTCTTC
CDR3 protein: CASSPGLAGGAGEQFF

clone size: many
V gene: TRBV6-5
D gene: TRBD2
J gene: TRBJ2-7
CDR3 DNA: TGTGCCAGCAGTCTCACCGGGACTAGCGAAAACTACGAGCAGTACTTC
CDR3 protein: CASSLTGTSENYEQYF

clone size: -
V gene: TRBV11-3
D gene: -
J gene: TRBJ2-4
CDR3 DNA: TGTGCCAGCAGCTATCGGGTAGCCAAAAACATTCAGAATTTC
CDR3 protein: CASSYRVAKNIQNF

clone size: -
V gene: TRBV11-2
D gene: -
J gene: TRBJ2-6
CDR3 DNA: TGTGCCAGCAGCACCGGGCCGTCTGGGGCTAACGTCATGACTTTC
CDR3 protein: CASSTGPSGANVMTF

clone size: -
V gene: TRBV6-6
D gene: -
J gene: TRBJ1-5
CDR3 DNA: TGTGCCAGCAGTTACTTCACCCGGGGAGGTTTTCAGCCCCAGCATTTT
CDR3 protein: CASSYFTRGGFQPQHF

clone size: -
V gene: TRBV11-2
D gene: TRBD2
J gene: TRBJ2-5
CDR3 DNA: TGTGCCAGCAGCGCCCGACTAGCGGGAGTTGGTAGGATCCGGTACTTC
CDR3 protein: CASSARLAGVGRIRYF

clone size: -
V gene: TRBV11-3
D gene: -
J gene: TRBJ1-2
CDR3 DNA: TGTACCAGCAGTGCCCAGGGAAGCGATGGCTACACCTTC
CDR3 protein: CTSSAQGSDGYTF

clone size: -
V gene: TRBV6-5
D gene: -
J gene: TRBJ2-1
CDR3 DNA: TGTGCCAGTACCATCGAACCTCGGGGAAATGAGCAGTTCTTC
CDR3 protein: CASTIEPRGNEQFF

clone size: -
V gene: TRBV20-1
D gene: -
J gene: TRBJ2-1
CDR3 DNA: TGCAGTGCTAGAGATGGGGCATCCTACAATGAGCAGTTCTTC
CDR3 protein: CSARDGASYNEQFF

clone size: few
V gene: TRBV5-1
D gene: -
J gene: TRBJ1-1
CDR3 DNA: TGCGCCAGCAGCTTGTCTGAGGAGGCTATGAACACTGAAGCTTTCTTT
CDR3 protein: CASSLSEEAMNTEAFF

clone size: many
V gene: TRBV11-2
D gene: -
J gene: TRBJ1-2
CDR3 DNA: TGTGCCAGCAGCTGGGGGGGGCTGGGCTATGGCTACACCTTC
CDR3 protein: CASSWGGLGYGYTF

clone size: -
V gene: TRBV11-2
D gene: -
J gene: TRBJ2-7
CDR3 DNA: TGTGCCAGCACCTATTGGGGGCCCTCCTACGAGTATTACTTC
CDR3 protein: CASTYWGPSYEYYF

clone size: -
V gene: TRBV6-1
D gene: TRBD2
J gene: TRBJ2-1
CDR3 DNA: TGTGCCAGCAGTCTAGCGGGAGAGGGGGGTGAGCAGCTCTTC
CDR3 protein: CASSLAGEGGEQLF